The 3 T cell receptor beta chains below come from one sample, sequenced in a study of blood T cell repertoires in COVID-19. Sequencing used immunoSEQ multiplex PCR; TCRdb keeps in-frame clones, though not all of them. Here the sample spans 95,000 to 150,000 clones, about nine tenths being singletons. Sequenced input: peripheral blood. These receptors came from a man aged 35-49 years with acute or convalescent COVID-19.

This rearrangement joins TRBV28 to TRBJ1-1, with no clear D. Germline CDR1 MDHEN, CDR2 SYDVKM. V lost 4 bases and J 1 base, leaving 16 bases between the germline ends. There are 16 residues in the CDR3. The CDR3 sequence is CASSSAGRGRNTEAFF. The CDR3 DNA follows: TGTGCCAGCAGTTCCGCGGGGAGAGGGAGGAACACTGAAGCTTTCTTT.

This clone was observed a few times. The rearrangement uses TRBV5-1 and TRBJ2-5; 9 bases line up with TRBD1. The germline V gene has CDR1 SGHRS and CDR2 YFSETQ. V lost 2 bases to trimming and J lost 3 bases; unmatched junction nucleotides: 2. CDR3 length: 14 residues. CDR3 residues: CASSFRQGEETQYF. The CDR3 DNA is TGCGCCAGCAGCTTCCGACAGGGGGAAGAGACCCAGTACTTC.

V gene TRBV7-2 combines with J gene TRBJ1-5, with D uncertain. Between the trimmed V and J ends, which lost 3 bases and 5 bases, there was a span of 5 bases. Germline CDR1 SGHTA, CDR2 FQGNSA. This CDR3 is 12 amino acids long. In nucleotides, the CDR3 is TGTGCCAGCAGCTTTAGAGATCAGCCCCAGCATTTT. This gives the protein CASSFRDQPQHF.